This T cell receptor beta chain was sequenced in a study of identical twins. Turning to this clonotype: Its matching antigen is unknown.

TCRdb re-derived calls from the 5' RACE reads in MiXCR, one entry per CDR3 protein. In the table there are 400,000 to 550,000 distinct CDR3 sequences, 20% to 30% of which are singletons. The CDR3 totals 14 residues. With 5 bases removed from V and 4 bases from J, the gap between germline ends came to 12 bases. Study results and limitations: Excess twin sharing in beta out-of-frame sequences was weaker.

This same sample was also part of a study on T cells expressing NK-cell markers. Turning to that study: Seven donors tested HCMV-seropositive and one tested seronegative among the eight sequenced. NKG2C+ dominant clonotype frequencies in six or seven donors were about 1.0-8% of CD8+ T cells.

This TCR came from a woman younger than 35 in good health. The V call is TRBV12-3 or TRBV12-4, the J call TRBJ1-5; D gene uncertain. What was sequenced was CD4+ T cells sorted from blood. The chain's CDR3 is CASSLGRLNQPQHF. The CDR3 DNA reads TGTGCCAGCAGTCTAGGACGCTTAAATCAGCCCCAGCATTTT.